Listed here are 25 T cell receptor beta chains from one sample, sequenced in a study of blood T cells in healthy people across ages. Combining a sample-barcoded 5' primer with a J-beta primer mix, a second PCR ran for 7 to 11 cycles. Each CDR3 protein gets one entry after TCRdb re-called the 5' RACE reads with MiXCR. The sample lists 1,300,000 or so distinct CDR3 sequences, 59% occurring once. Sequenced: blood. These TCRs come from a man between 18 and 29 years old in good health.

This clonotype was seen a few times. The chain joins TRBV15 to TRBJ2-1; D perhaps matches TRBD2 (7 bases). This CDR3 is built from 18 residues. Per germline, CDR1 LNHNV and CDR2 YYDKDF (reference sequence). The V and J ends lost 0 bases and 6 bases respectively, with 21 bases between them. CDR3 loop: CATSRDLGGGADRNEQFF. In DNA form, the CDR3 reads TGTGCCACCAGCAGAGATCTAGGTGGGGGGGCCGATCGCAATGAGCAGTTCTTC.

The rearrangement uses TRBV18 and TRBJ2-3; D is undetermined. The CDR3 loop spans 14 amino acids. V lost 1 base and J lost 0, with 5 bases in between. Germline assignment: CDR1 KGHSH and CDR2 LQKENI. CDR3 nucleotide sequence: TGTGCCAGCTCACCACAGATGAGCACAGATACGCAGTATTTT. Translating it yields CASSPQMSTDTQYF.

This sequence joins TRBV9 and TRBJ2-1; 10 positions agree with TRBD2. J gave up 9 bases and V 0 bases, and 6 bases lay outside the gene matches. Germline V gene sequence: CDR1 SGDLS, CDR2 YYNGEE. This CDR3 is built from 15 residues. CDR3: CASSVASGRASEQFF. The DNA of the CDR3 is TGTGCCAGCAGCGTAGCAAGCGGGAGGGCCTCTGAGCAGTTCTTC.

This clonotype has only one observation. The chain carries TRBV5-1 and TRBJ2-3; D perhaps matches TRBD2 (5 bases). This CDR3 spans 14 amino acids. Germline V CDR1 and CDR2: SGHRS, YFSETQ. Trimming took 4 bases from V and 2 from J, leaving 11 bases between them. CDR3 sequence reads: CASSREGVTDTQYF. In DNA form, the CDR3 reads TGCGCCAGCAGCCGCGAGGGCGTCACAGATACGCAGTATTTT.

This clonotype was counted only a few times. The chain links TRBV29-1 to TRBJ2-7, with 9 bases that match TRBD1. The trim removed 5 bases at V and 12 bases at J, leaving 8 bases unmatched. In germline, CDR1 is SQVTM, CDR2 ANQGSEA. The CDR3 totals 11 residues. The CDR3 loop reads CSVPGQGVLYF. The CDR3 DNA sequence: TGCAGCGTTCCGGGACAGGGAGTGTTGTACTTC.

CDR3 sequence reads: CASRTGVHEQFF. The CDR3 region has the DNA TGTGCCAGCAGGACAGGGGTCCATGAGCAGTTCTTC. The genes are TRBV28 and TRBJ2-1, with TRBD1 matching over 8 bases. The CDR3 runs to 12 residues. The ends lost 6 bases at V and 8 bases at J; junction bases unmatched: 3. The germline CDR1 and CDR2 sequences are MDHEN and SYDVKM.

This clonotype was found a few times. The CDR3, as DNA: TGTGCCAGCAGCGTGGGACTAGCGGGAGAGACCCAGTACTTC. It is translated as CASSVGLAGETQYF. V and J are TRBV9 and TRBJ2-5; 12 bases agree with TRBD2. The CDR3 sequence is 14 residues long. The germline gives CDR1 SGDLS, CDR2 YYNGEE. J was trimmed by 4 bases and V by 2 bases; bases with no gene match: 0.

V is TRBV4-1 and J is TRBJ2-3; 11 bases map to TRBD2. The ends lost 7 bases at V and 1 base at J; junction bases unmatched: 10. The CDR3 loop spans 17 amino acids. The germline V gene has CDR1 MGHRA and CDR2 YSYEKL. Here the CDR3 DNA reads TGCGCCAGCAATACCATAGCGGGGGGGCTCCGCACAGATACGCAGTATTTT. Translated: CASNTIAGGLRTDTQYF.

The CDR3 coding sequence is TGTGCCAGCAGTTTATCCCTGGGAGCGGCGGGGGAGTTCTTC. It encodes CASSLSLGAAGEFF. The V call is TRBV28, the J call TRBJ2-1; 7 nucleotides align to TRBD2. V shed 1 base and J 14 bases; nucleotides not matched to a gene: 11. The germline CDR1 and CDR2 sequences are MDHEN and SYDVKM. This CDR3 is 14 amino acids long. Using reference TRBV28 and TRBJ2-1 for the parts outside the CDR3, the full variable domain is DVKVTQSSRYLVKRTGEKVFLECVQDMDHENMFWYRQDPGLGLRLIYFSYDVKMKEKGDIPEGYSVSREKKERFSLILESASTNQTSMYLCASSLSLGAAGEFFGPGTRLTVL.

The chain couples TRBV9 to TRBJ2-6; D gene uncertain. This CDR3 has 12 residues. Germline V lookup: CDR1 SGDLS, CDR2 YYNGEE. V dropped 4 bases and J dropped 6 bases, with 5 bases sitting between them. The CDR3 is CASSLSANVLTF. DNA of the CDR3: TGTGCCAGCAGCCTTTCGGCCAACGTCCTGACTTTC.

V and J are TRBV6-2 or TRBV6-3 and TRBJ1-1, with TRBD1 matching over 9 bases. CDR3 length equals 13 residues. Germline V gene data show CDR1 as MNHEY and CDR2 as SVGEGT. V shed 6 bases, J shed 9 bases, and the junction held 8 bases outside the gene matches. CDR3 loop: CASRATGGTQAFF. The CDR3 DNA reads as TGTGCCAGCAGAGCGACAGGGGGTACTCAAGCTTTCTTT.

V is TRBV7-9 and J is TRBJ1-2, with TRBD1 identical over 7 bases. V was clipped by 6 bases and J by 4 bases; unmatched bases: 8. Germline V gene sequence: CDR1 SEHNR, CDR2 FQNEAQ (reference sequence). The CDR3 is 14 amino acids. The CDR3 nucleotides are TGTGCCAGCAGTATCACAGGGGAAAGCTATGGCTACACCTTC. It specifies CASSITGESYGYTF.

This clonotype was seen only a few times. This chain joins TRBV28 and TRBJ2-7; D might be TRBD2 (5 bases). The V gene's germline CDR1 is MDHEN and CDR2 SYDVKM. V lost 4 bases and J 5 bases, leaving 21 bases between the germline ends. There are 16 residues in the CDR3. CDR3 residues: CASSSSRINDGDEQYF. Here the CDR3 DNA reads TGTGCCAGCAGTTCATCTCGGATAAACGACGGGGACGAGCAGTACTTC. Full variable domain (outside the CDR3, taken from reference TRBV28 and TRBJ2-7): DVKVTQSSRYLVKRTGEKVFLECVQDMDHENMFWYRQDPGLGLRLIYFSYDVKMKEKGDIPEGYSVSREKKERFSLILESASTNQTSMYLCASSSSRINDGDEQYFGPGTRLTVT.

This clonotype has a single count. The chain joins TRBV7-9 to TRBJ2-7; 10 bases are a match to TRBD1. CDR1 is SEHNR, CDR2 FQNEAQ, per germline (reference sequence). The CDR3 is made up of 15 amino acids. Trimming removed 5 bases from V and 3 bases from J; junction bases left unmatched: 7. The CDR3: CASSPTRDRGYEQYF. CDR3 sequence (DNA): TGTGCCAGCAGCCCCACGAGGGACAGGGGCTACGAGCAGTACTTC.

This clonotype has a handful of counts. The chain links TRBV10-3 to TRBJ2-7, with D maybe TRBD1 (5 bases). V was clipped by 8 bases and J by 2 bases, with 10 bases between them. CDR1 is ENHRY and CDR2 is SYGVKD in the germline V gene. The CDR3 spans 12 residues. The CDR3 reads CAIRADTYEQYF. The CDR3, as DNA: TGTGCCATCCGGGCGGACACCTACGAGCAGTACTTC.

This rearrangement joins TRBV20-1 to TRBJ2-7; tentative D call: TRBD1 (6 bases). In germline, CDR1 is DFQATT, CDR2 SNEGSKA (reference sequence). The CDR3 spans 15 residues. V lost 3 bases and J 2 bases, leaving 17 bases between the germline ends. CDR3 sequence reads: CSASADSPDPYEQYF. CDR3 nucleotide sequence: TGCAGTGCTAGCGCGGACAGCCCTGATCCCTACGAGCAGTACTTC.

This chain joins TRBV28 and TRBJ2-5; 9 bases fit TRBD1. The J call could be wrong; TRBJ2-7 is a better fit for the DNA end. CDR3 size: 14 residues. The germline gives CDR1 MDHEN, CDR2 SYDVKM. Written as DNA, the CDR3 is TGTGCCAGCAGTGACAGGGGGAGGGGATACGAGCAGTACTTC. Protein product: CASSDRGRGYEQYF.

V usage is TRBV12-3 or TRBV12-4 and J usage is TRBJ1-5; TRBD1 might be the D (5 bases). V was cut by 6 bases and J by 3 bases, with 15 bases left in between. There are 15 residues in the CDR3. The CDR3 is CASRDGTVINQPQHF. The CDR3 DNA reads as TGTGCCAGCAGAGACGGGACGGTCATCAATCAGCCCCAGCATTTT.

CDR3 in DNA: TGTGCCAGCAGTATATATCCAGGTTTCCAAGAGACCCAGTACTTC. This gives the protein CASSIYPGFQETQYF. The rearrangement links TRBV12-3 or TRBV12-4 to TRBJ2-5; D unresolved. The CDR3 contains 15 residues. The V end was cut by 5 bases, the J end by 1 base, with 14 bases between.

This clonotype was recorded once. Relative to the germline gene, one junction end is altered; a read error may explain this. CDR3 loop: CANSQDRPDYDYYEQYF. The CDR3 bases are TGTGCCAACAGCCAAGACCGCCCGGACTACGATTATTACGAGCAGTACTTC. The chain has TRBV14 and TRBJ2-7; D may be TRBD2 (6 bases). Per germline, CDR1 SGHDN and CDR2 FVKESK. The CDR3 sequence is 17 residues long.

This clonotype was counted once. The chain is built from TRBV29-1 and TRBJ2-5, with TRBD1 as a possible D gene (6 bases). The ends were cut back, 2 bases at V and 11 bases at J, with 27 bases in the middle. The CDR3 extends over 16 amino acids. Germline CDR1 is SQVTM and CDR2 is ANQGSEA. For the CDR3, the DNA is TGCAGCGTTGAAAACAGGGCACTGGCCCTTAACAATGAGCAGTACTTC. This sequence encodes CSVENRALALNNEQYF.

The chain couples TRBV5-1 to TRBJ2-5; D uncertain. The length of the CDR3 is 14 residues. The V gene's germline CDR1 is SGHRS and CDR2 YFSETQ. Trimming took 4 bases from V and 3 from J, leaving 13 bases between them. The CDR3 sequence is CASSLDVVKETQYF. In DNA, the CDR3 is TGCGCCAGCAGCCTGGACGTAGTAAAAGAGACCCAGTACTTC.

The chain has TRBV15 and TRBJ1-1, with unresolved D. The CDR3 runs 14 residues. Trimming pared 2 bases from V and 3 bases from J, leaving 10 bases between. Germline CDR1 reads LNHNV; CDR2 reads YYDKDF (reference sequence). This chain's CDR3 is CATSRLRTDTEAFF. The CDR3 bases are TGTGCCACCAGCAGATTACGGACCGACACTGAAGCTTTCTTT. The entire variable domain, with the rest obtained from reference TRBV15 and TRBJ1-1, is as follows: DAMVIQNPRYQVTQFGKPVTLSCSQTLNHNVMYWYQQKSSQAPKLLFHYYDKDFNNEADTPDNFQSRRPNTSFCFLDIRSPGLGDTAMYLCATSRLRTDTEAFFGQGTRLTVV.

This clonotype was found a few times. The chain joins TRBV29-1 to TRBJ2-1, with D perhaps assigned TRBD1 or TRBD2 (6 bases each). The CDR3 has 16 residues. Germline V gives CDR1 SQVTM, CDR2 ANQGSEA. Deletions cut 0 bases from V and 4 bases from J, with 16 bases between. CDR3 amino acids: CSVEDPGGNYYNEQFF. The CDR3 nucleotides read TGCAGCGTTGAAGACCCCGGGGGCAATTATTACAATGAGCAGTTCTTC.

The chain joins TRBV3-1 to TRBJ2-4, with unresolved D. Looked up from germline, CDR1 is LGHDT and CDR2 is YNNKEL (reference sequence). Trimming removed 2 bases from V and 6 bases from J, with 14 bases in between. The CDR3 has 15 residues. DNA for the CDR3: TGTGCCAGCAGCCAACTGATTTCGGTCGGAAACATTCAGTACTTC. This encodes CASSQLISVGNIQYF.